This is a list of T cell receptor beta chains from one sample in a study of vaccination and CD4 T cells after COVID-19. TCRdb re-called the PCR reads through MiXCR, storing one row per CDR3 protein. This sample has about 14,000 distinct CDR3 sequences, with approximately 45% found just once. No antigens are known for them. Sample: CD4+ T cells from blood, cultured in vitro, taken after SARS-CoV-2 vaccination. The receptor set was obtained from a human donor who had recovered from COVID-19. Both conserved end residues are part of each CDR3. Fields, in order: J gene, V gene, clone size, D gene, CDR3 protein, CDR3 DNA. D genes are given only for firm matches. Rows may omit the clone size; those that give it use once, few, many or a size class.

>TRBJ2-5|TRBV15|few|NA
CATSRVSTPETQYF
TGTGCCACCAGCAGAGTTAGTACGCCAGAGACCCAGTACTTC
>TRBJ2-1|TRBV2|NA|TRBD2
CASSERTSGFNEQFF
TGTGCCAGCAGTGAAAGGACTAGCGGGTTCAATGAGCAGTTCTTC
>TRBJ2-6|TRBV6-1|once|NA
CASSRTAGANVLTF
TGTGCCAGCAGCCGGACAGCTGGGGCCAACGTCCTGACTTTC
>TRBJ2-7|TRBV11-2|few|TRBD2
CASSLGTSGRAHEQYF
TGTGCCAGCAGCTTAGGTACTAGCGGGAGGGCCCACGAGCAGTACTTC
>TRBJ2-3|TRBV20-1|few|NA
CSAGKVTSSTDTQYF
TGCAGTGCTGGCAAGGTTACCTCTAGCACAGATACGCAGTATTTT
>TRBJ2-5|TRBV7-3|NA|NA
CASARGQQETQYF
TGTGCCAGCGCTCGGGGGCAACAAGAGACCCAGTACTTC
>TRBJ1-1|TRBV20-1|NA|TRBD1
CSARRGGTEAFF
TGCAGTGCTCGCAGGGGGGGGACTGAAGCTTTCTTT
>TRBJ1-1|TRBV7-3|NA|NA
CASSLRTAMNTEAFF
TGTGCCAGCAGCTTAAGGACAGCGATGAACACTGAAGCTTTCTTT
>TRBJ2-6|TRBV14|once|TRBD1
CASSPTGGANVLTF
TGTGCCAGCAGCCCGACAGGGGGGGCCAACGTCCTGACTTTC
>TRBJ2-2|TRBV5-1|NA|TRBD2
CASSPLTSVSGELFF
TGCGCCAGCAGCCCGTTAACTAGCGTGAGCGGGGAGCTGTTTTTT
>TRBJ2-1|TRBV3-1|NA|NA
CASGAGGINEQFF
TGTGCCAGCGGCGCGGGCGGGATCAATGAGCAGTTCTTC
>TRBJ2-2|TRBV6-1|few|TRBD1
CASLETGAYRELFF
TGTGCCAGCCTAGAAACAGGGGCGTATAGGGAGCTGTTTTTT
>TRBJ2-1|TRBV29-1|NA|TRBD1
CSVGAGTGAHNEQFF
TGCAGCGTAGGGGCAGGGACAGGGGCCCACAATGAGCAGTTCTTC
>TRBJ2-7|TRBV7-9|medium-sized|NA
CASSLGQFYEQYF
TGTGCCAGCAGCTTAGGACAGTTCTACGAGCAGTACTTC
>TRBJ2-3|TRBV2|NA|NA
CASKSGLQTDTQYF
TGTGCCAGCAAGTCGGGACTGCAGACAGATACGCAGTATTTT
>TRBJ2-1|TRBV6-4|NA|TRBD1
CASSKSPGTGHNEQFF
TGTGCCAGCAGTAAAAGCCCCGGGACAGGGCACAATGAGCAGTTCTTC
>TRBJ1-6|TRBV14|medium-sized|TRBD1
CASSQAGTGLNSPLHF
TGTGCCAGCAGCCAAGCCGGGACAGGGTTGAATTCACCCCTCCACTTT
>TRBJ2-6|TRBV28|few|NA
CASSWGPFLRRGSGANVLTF
TGTGCCAGCAGCTGGGGTCCTTTCCTTCGCAGGGGCTCTGGGGCCAACGTCCTGACTTTC
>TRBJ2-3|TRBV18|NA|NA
CASSPLPGEGIDTQYF
TGTGCCAGCTCACCACTTCCGGGAGAAGGAATAGATACGCAGTATTTT
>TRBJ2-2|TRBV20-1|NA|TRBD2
CSASLAGMAGELFF
TGCAGTGCTAGTCTAGCGGGAATGGCCGGGGAGCTGTTTTTT
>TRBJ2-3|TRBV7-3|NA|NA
CASSLRGPRMQYF
TGTGCCAGCAGCTTAAGAGGCCCGCGCATGCAGTATTTT
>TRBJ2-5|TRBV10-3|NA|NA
CAISLGTNRDETQYF
TGTGCCATCAGTTTGGGGACAAACCGGGACGAGACCCAGTACTTC
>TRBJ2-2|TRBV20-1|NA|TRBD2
CSARELAGGVNGELFF
TGCAGTGCTAGGGAACTAGCGGGAGGGGTAAACGGGGAGCTGTTTTTT
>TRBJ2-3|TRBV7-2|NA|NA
CASSGSRATTDTQYF
TGTGCCAGCAGCGGTAGCCGGGCGACCACAGATACGCAGTATTTT
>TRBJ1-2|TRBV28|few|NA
CASHSLLGIPYGYTF
TGTGCCAGCCACAGTTTACTGGGGATTCCCTATGGCTACACCTTC
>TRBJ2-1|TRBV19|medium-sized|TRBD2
CASSPPLRTSSYEQFF
TGTGCCAGTAGTCCCCCCCTGCGGACTAGCAGTTATGAGCAGTTCTTC
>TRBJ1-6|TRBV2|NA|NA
CASSESGQDNSPLHF
TGTGCCAGCAGTGAGTCGGGTCAGGATAATTCACCCCTCCACTTT
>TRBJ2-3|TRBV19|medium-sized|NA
CASSIQERRHPYTQYF
TGTGCCAGTAGTATTCAGGAGCGGAGGCATCCGTATACGCAGTATTTT
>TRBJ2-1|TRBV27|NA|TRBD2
CASSLFPGLAGGPGEQFF
TGTGCCAGCAGTTTATTCCCTGGACTAGCGGGAGGGCCTGGGGAGCAGTTCTTC
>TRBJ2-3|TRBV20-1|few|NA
CSADTGPTITTDTQYF
TGCAGTGCCGATACCGGGCCAACCATAACCACAGATACGCAGTATTTT
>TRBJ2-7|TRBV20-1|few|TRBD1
CSARGQTYEQYF
TGCAGTGCTAGGGGACAGACCTACGAGCAGTACTTC
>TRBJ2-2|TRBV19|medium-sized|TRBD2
CASSIPSGRGNTGELFF
TGTGCCAGTAGTATCCCTAGCGGGAGAGGGAACACCGGGGAGCTGTTTTTT
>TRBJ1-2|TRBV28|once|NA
CASSRGGPYGYTF
TGTGCCAGCAGTCGCGGGGGGCCCTATGGCTACACCTTC